What follows are 10 T cell receptor beta chains derived from one specimen sequenced in a study of T cell repertoires in cytomegalovirus infection (dated by TCRdb to between 2017 and 2020). The sequencing machine was an Illumina HiSeq 1500. In-frame beta chains were kept once TCRdb had trimmed the public reads at Q25 with fastp and called clones with MiXCR. Rows matching on CDR3 protein sequence are summarized as one entry with the most common DNA and genes. The sample table shows under 200,000 distinct CDR3 sequences, and approximately 9.6% are seen once. Roughly 5% of the sample is held by the ten biggest clonotypes. Sequencing was performed on PBMCs. These receptors were obtained from a human donor in good health (CMV status not recorded). Some clones in this sample may be carry-over from other donors' samples.

This clonotype was seen repeatedly, ten times or more. The rearrangement uses TRBV19 and TRBJ1-1, with D perhaps TRBD1 (6 bases). V was pared by 5 bases and J by 4 bases, with 14 bases between. CDR3 size: 14 residues. Per the germline V gene, CDR1 is LNHDA and CDR2 is SQIVND (reference sequence). For the CDR3, the DNA is TGTGCCAGTAGTGCCACAGGGTCGGGCACTGAAGCTTTCTTT. This encodes CASSATGSGTEAFF. Filled out from reference TRBV19 and TRBJ1-1, the complete variable domain reads DGGITQSPKYLFRKEGQNVTLSCEQNLNHDAMYWYRQDPGQGLRLIYYSQIVNDFQKGDIAEGYSVSREKKESFPLTVTSAQKNPTAFYLCASSATGSGTEAFFGQGTRLTVV.

Ten or more counts support this clonotype. The chain uses TRBV19 and TRBJ2-1; D is possibly TRBD2 (6 bases). Trimming stripped 5 bases from V and 1 base from J, with 9 bases between. Germline V gene sequence: CDR1 LNHDA, CDR2 SQIVND (reference sequence). The CDR3 loop spans 14 amino acids. The CDR3 region is CASSFGGSYNEQFF. CDR3 in DNA: TGTGCCAGTAGTTTCGGGGGTTCCTACAATGAGCAGTTCTTC. Full variable domain (remainder filled in from reference TRBV19 and TRBJ2-1): DGGITQSPKYLFRKEGQNVTLSCEQNLNHDAMYWYRQDPGQGLRLIYYSQIVNDFQKGDIAEGYSVSREKKESFPLTVTSAQKNPTAFYLCASSFGGSYNEQFFGPGTRLTVL.

This clonotype was detected ten times or more. The chain is built from TRBV20-1 and TRBJ2-7; 9 nucleotides line up with TRBD2. The CDR3 totals 15 residues. Germline V CDR1 and CDR2: DFQATT, SNEGSKA (reference sequence). J was trimmed by 3 bases and V by 5 bases; bases with no gene match: 11. The CDR3 protein is CSAGLREGKGYEQYF. The CDR3 DNA follows: TGCAGTGCTGGCCTGCGGGAGGGAAAAGGCTACGAGCAGTACTTC.

The chain employs TRBV20-1 and TRBJ1-2, with 9 bases matching TRBD1. V lost 4 bases and J lost 8; bases outside the gene matches: 17. CDR3 length: 16 amino acids. Per germline, CDR1 DFQATT and CDR2 SNEGSKA (reference sequence). In DNA, the CDR3 is TGCAGTGCTATCGGGACAGGGTGGACTGATCGAGGGGGCTACACCTTC. The encoded protein is CSAIGTGWTDRGGYTF.

This clonotype has just a few counts. The CDR3 loop is CASSFGAVGTGELFF. Here the CDR3 DNA reads TGTGCCAGCAGTTTTGGGGCCGTAGGCACCGGGGAGCTGTTTTTT. J is TRBJ2-2 and V is TRBV12-3 or TRBV12-4; a weak D match, TRBD1 (5 bases). Trimming took 3 bases from V and 4 from J, leaving 12 bases between them. The CDR3 is made up of 15 amino acids.

In this sample, this clonotype turned up a few times. V gene TRBV20-1 combines with J gene TRBJ1-4; possibly TRBD1 for D (5 bases). Germline CDR1 is DFQATT and CDR2 is SNEGSKA (reference sequence). Trimming removed 6 bases from V and 8 bases from J, with 19 bases in between. The CDR3 is 14 amino acids. The DNA of the CDR3 is TGCAGTGCCGGAAAACCAGGGCTAAAAGAAAAACTGTTTTTT. Translation gives CSAGKPGLKEKLFF.

This clonotype has a handful of counts. The chain employs TRBV18 and TRBJ1-4; D remains ambiguous. CDR3 length equals 15 residues. V lost 3 bases, J lost 8 bases, and 16 bases lay in between. CDR1 is KGHSH, CDR2 LQKENI, per germline. This chain's CDR3 is CASSPQNLYEEKLFF. The CDR3 coding sequence is TGTGCCAGCTCACCCCAGAATTTGTACGAGGAAAAACTGTTTTTT. Based on the CDR3 plus reference TRBV18 and TRBJ1-4, the full variable domain is NAGVMQNPRHLVRRRGQEARLRCSPMKGHSHVYWYRQLPEEGLKFMVYLQKENIIDESGMPKERFSAEFPKEGPSILRIQQVVRGDSAAYFCASSPQNLYEEKLFFGSGTQLSVL.

This clonotype was counted ten times or more. This chain links TRBV7-2 with TRBJ2-2, with unresolved D. The V end lost 2 bases, the J end lost 6 bases, and 10 bases lay between the germline ends. The germline V gene encodes CDR1 SGHTA and CDR2 FQGNSA. There are 14 residues in the CDR3. The CDR3 DNA follows: TGTGCCAGCAGCTTAATCTGGGGTCCCGGGGAGCTGTTTTTT. Protein product: CASSLIWGPGELFF.

This clonotype was recorded at least ten times. The chain is built from TRBV14 and TRBJ1-1; 7 bases agree with TRBD1. Germline-derived CDR1 and CDR2 are SGHDN and FVKESK. With 2 bases clipped from V and 0 bases from J, the junction kept 3 bases outside the gene matches. CDR3 length: 15 residues. The CDR3 loop is CASSQRTGLNTEAFF. The CDR3 DNA follows: TGTGCCAGCAGCCAAAGGACAGGTCTGAACACTGAAGCTTTCTTT.

The gene calls are TRBV6-2 or TRBV6-3 and TRBJ2-5, with D perhaps matching TRBD1 (8 bases). Trimming cost V 6 bases and J 5 bases, with 28 bases left between them. CDR1 MNHEY and CDR2 SVGEGT come from the germline V gene. This CDR3 is built from 18 residues. The CDR3 loop reads CASRRQPSWTGREETQYF. The CDR3 nucleotides are TGTGCCAGCAGAAGACAACCTTCTTGGACAGGGAGGGAGGAGACCCAGTACTTC.